This T cell receptor (beta chain) was captured by sequencing in a study of OX40 agonist ivuxolimab in advanced cancers. Overall study context: Patients received ivuxolimab, an agonistic anti-OX40 (CD134) antibody. Three partial responders included one hepatocellular carcinoma patient and two cutaneous melanoma patients.

Profiled with immunoSEQ multiplex PCR; TCRdb holds only in-frame clones, not every one. The data hold 70,000 to 85,000 clones, with around nine tenths observed a single time. The V end was cut by 3 bases, the J end by 3 bases, with 6 bases between. The CDR3 has 13 amino acids. Germline CDR1 and CDR2: KGHSH and LQKENI. Samples of blood were obtained at baseline, on cycle 4 day 1, and on cycle 7 day 1. The V and J genes are TRBV18 and TRBJ1-5, with unresolved D. Sequenced material: CD4+ or CD8+ T cells sorted from blood, taken in a trial of the OX40 agonist ivuxolimab. The source of this sequence is an adult with an advanced solid tumor such as melanoma, head and neck, liver or kidney cancer. The CDR3 sequence: CASSPSTNQPQHF. The CDR3, as DNA: TGTGCCAGCTCACCGTCTACCAATCAGCCCCAGCATTTT.